This T cell receptor beta chain was profiled in a study of blood T cell repertoires in COVID-19. Study information: The origin of the acute and convalescent COVID-19 samples was the United States, Italy and Spain.

Study processing details: Estimates of nucleated cell counts were drawn from the amplification of reference gene primers. This table comes from immunoSEQ multiplex PCR, and its TCRdb copy is limited to in-frame clones, with some not included. V and J calls and clone size are those listed in that table; D and trimming were worked out from the DNA. The repertoire includes more than 250,000 clones, about nine tenths of them detected once, and 1% sits in the top ten. This CDR3 contains 15 residues. Germline assignment: CDR1 SGHAT and CDR2 FQDESV (reference sequence). The V gene lost 0 bases and the J gene lost 6 bases, with 11 bases spanning the gap.

This TCR was sampled from a man aged 50-59 years with active or convalescent COVID-19. Input material: peripheral blood. V gene TRBV11-1 combines with J gene TRBJ2-2; a weak D match, TRBD1 (5 bases). The CDR3 sequence: CASSLAGRPAGELFF. CDR3 DNA sequence: TGTGCCAGCAGCTTAGCGGGGCGCCCCGCCGGGGAGCTGTTTTTT.